The 25 T cell receptor beta chains reported below all come from one sample, sequenced in a study of CD8 T cells in ankylosing spondylitis. Study results and caveats: A TCR beta motif made of 7 to 9 highly homologous variants seemed typical of ankylosing spondylitis blood.

These receptors are not linked to any known antigen. TCRdb redid the calling of the 5' RACE reads with MiXCR, one entry per CDR3 protein. Of about 420,000 distinct CDR3 sequences detected, more than 20% appear once; the ten largest clones hold roughly 16%. The sequenced sample consisted of blood, either unsorted or a sorted T cell fraction (not recorded which). The receptors here all came from a male donor with ankylosing spondylitis.

The chain joins TRBV12-3 or TRBV12-4 to TRBJ2-2, with a weak D call TRBD1 (6 bases). The V gene lost 3 bases and the J gene lost 7 bases, with 9 bases spanning the gap. CDR3 length: 13 amino acids. This CDR3 is CASSFDRLGELFF. CDR3 coding DNA: TGTGCCAGCAGTTTCGACAGGCTCGGGGAGCTGTTTTTT.

The chain's CDR3 is CASSSSRGGRSSRNEQFF. CDR3 DNA: TGTGCCAGCAGTTCCAGCCGGGGGGGGCGCAGTTCACGCAATGAGCAGTTCTTC. V and J are TRBV12-3 or TRBV12-4 and TRBJ2-1; 8 bases are a match to TRBD2. CDR3 size: 18 residues. Trimming removed 4 bases from V and 6 bases from J; junction bases left unmatched: 17.

This clonotype has more than one count but fewer than ten. The chain joins TRBV7-9 to TRBJ2-7; D call uncertain. The V gene lost 6 bases and the J gene lost 0 bases, with 3 bases spanning the gap. Per germline, CDR1 SEHNR and CDR2 FQNEAQ (reference sequence). This CDR3 contains 11 residues. The CDR3 DNA is TGTGCCAGCAGAAACTCCTACGAGCAGTACTTC. As protein: CASRNSYEQYF.

The gene calls are TRBV7-3 and TRBJ2-7, with 9 bases fitting TRBD1. Germline V gives CDR1 SGHTA, CDR2 FQGTGA. Losses at the gene ends were 2 bases for V and 6 bases for J; bases not matched to a gene: 5. The CDR3 contains 14 residues. DNA for the CDR3: TGTGCCAGCAGCTTACAGGGACAGGGTGGCGAGCAGTACTTC. It codes for CASSLQGQGGEQYF.

This clonotype has just a few counts. The chain combines TRBV7-2 with TRBJ1-1, with D perhaps TRBD1 (5 bases). Germline V gives CDR1 SGHTA, CDR2 FQGNSA. This CDR3 contains 15 residues. V lost 5 bases and J 2 bases, leaving 15 bases between the germline ends. For the CDR3, the DNA is TGTGCCAGCAGCGACCAGGGAGCTATAAACACTGAAGCTTTCTTT. This encodes CASSDQGAINTEAFF.

This clonotype has just a few counts. The chain links TRBV5-1 to TRBJ1-1; D unclear. From germline, CDR1 is SGHRS and CDR2 YFSETQ. The CDR3 runs to 14 residues. Between the trimmed V and J ends, which lost 7 bases and 0 bases, there was a span of 13 bases. The chain's CDR3 is CASRTDAMNTEAFF. CDR3 bases: TGCGCCAGCCGGACGGACGCAATGAACACTGAAGCTTTCTTT. Full variable domain (rest looked up from reference TRBV5-1 and TRBJ1-1): KAGVTQTPRYLIKTRGQQVTLSCSPISGHRSVSWYQQTPGQGLQFLFEYFSETQRNKGNFPGRFSGRQFSNSRSEMNVSTLELGDSALYLCASRTDAMNTEAFFGQGTRLTVV.

This clonotype was detected only a few times. V usage is TRBV6-2 or TRBV6-3 and J usage is TRBJ2-1; tentative D call: TRBD1 (6 bases). Per the germline V gene, CDR1 is MNHEY and CDR2 is SVGEGT. Trimming left V 7 bases short and J 7 bases short, with 20 bases between. The CDR3 runs 15 residues. CDR3 coding DNA: TGTGCCAGCATCCGGGGTGGGGGCGCCGGTAATGAGCAGTTCTTC. Translation: CASIRGGGAGNEQFF.

This chain links TRBV7-2 with TRBJ2-7; possible D gene TRBD2, 5 bases. Germline V gene lookup returns CDR1 SGHTA and CDR2 FQGNSA. The CDR3 runs 13 residues. V shed 1 base and J shed 5 bases, with 9 bases lying between them. CDR3 bases: TGTGCCAGCAGCTTAGTTTCCGGGGACGAGCAGTACTTC. It is translated as CASSLVSGDEQYF.

The rearrangement joins TRBV6-2 or TRBV6-3 to TRBJ2-7; D might be TRBD1 (6 bases). CDR1 is MNHEY and CDR2 is SVGEGT in the germline V gene. The V end was cut by 5 bases, the J end by 3 bases, with 8 bases between. The length of the CDR3 is 12 residues. The CDR3 sequence: CASSKGGYEQYF. CDR3 nucleotide sequence: TGTGCCAGCAGTAAAGGGGGCTACGAGCAGTACTTC.

Remarks on this clonotype: Compared with germline, one end of the junction differs, possibly owing to a read error. This chain connects TRBV28 to TRBJ1-2; 7 nucleotides align to TRBD1. The germline gives CDR1 MDHEN, CDR2 SYDVKM. This CDR3 is 14 amino acids long. The CDR3: CASCLTGMSRGYTF. The CDR3 region has the DNA TGTGCCAGCTGTTTGACAGGGATGTCTCGCGGCTACACCTTC.

This clonotype was counted a few times. The chain carries TRBV5-1 and TRBJ2-7, with 11 positions matching TRBD1. V gave up 4 bases and J gave up 4 bases; unmatched junction bases: 4. This CDR3 region has 14 residues. Germline V lookup: CDR1 SGHRS, CDR2 YFSETQ. DNA for the CDR3: TGCGCCAGCAGCACGGGACAGGGGGGTTACGAGCAGTACTTC. This codes for CASSTGQGGYEQYF.

The chain is built from TRBV3-1 and TRBJ2-7; D unclear. V lost 4 bases and J lost 2, with 9 bases in between. The CDR3 runs 13 residues. CDR1 is LGHDT, CDR2 YNNKEL, per germline (reference sequence). The CDR3 DNA sequence: TGTGCCAGCAGCCGGAGTACCCCCTACGAGCAGTACTTC. It translates to CASSRSTPYEQYF.

This clonotype was picked up a small number of times. The chain links TRBV6-1 to TRBJ2-7; 10 bases fit TRBD2. The germline CDR1 and CDR2 sequences are MNHNS and SASEGT. V gave up 5 bases and J gave up 2 bases; unmatched junction bases: 6. CDR3 length: 15 amino acids. The CDR3 DNA is TGTGCCAGCAGTAAGACTAGCGGGTTTACCTACGAGCAGTACTTC. It encodes CASSKTSGFTYEQYF.

This clonotype has only a few counts. The rearrangement joins TRBV7-3 to TRBJ2-5, with 7 nucleotides matching TRBD1. The CDR3 extends over 14 amino acids. J gave up 5 bases and V 5 bases, and 8 bases lay outside the gene matches. The V gene's germline CDR1 is SGHTA and CDR2 FQGTGA. The CDR3 region has the DNA TGTGCCAGCAGCCAAACAGGGGCGTATGAGACCCAGTACTTC. Translated, it gives CASSQTGAYETQYF. Full variable domain (missing parts from reference TRBV7-3 and TRBJ2-5): GAGVSQTPSNKVTEKGKYVELRCDPISGHTALYWYRQSLGQGPEFLIYFQGTGAADDSGLPNDRFFAVRPEGSVSTLKIQRTERGDSAVYLCASSQTGAYETQYFGPGTRLLVL.

The chain links TRBV10-3 to TRBJ1-1; TRBD1 is a possible D gene (6 bases). V lost 6 bases and J 2 bases, leaving 19 bases between the germline ends. Germline V lookup: CDR1 ENHRY, CDR2 SYGVKD. This CDR3 has 16 amino acids. CDR3 DNA: TGTGCCATCAGAGCCTGGACAGCAAGACCCAACACTGAAGCTTTCTTT. This gives the protein CAIRAWTARPNTEAFF.

This rearrangement joins TRBV28 to TRBJ2-5; 9 positions agree with TRBD2. CDR1 is MDHEN and CDR2 is SYDVKM in the germline V gene. The CDR3 runs 15 residues. V lost 3 bases, J lost 4 bases, and 6 bases stayed unmatched. DNA for the CDR3: TGTGCCAGCAGTTTCGTTAGCGGGAGTTCAGAGACCCAGTACTTC. Amino acids: CASSFVSGSSETQYF.

This chain uses TRBV7-2 with TRBJ2-7, with 7 bases identical to TRBD1. Germline V lookup: CDR1 SGHTA, CDR2 FQGNSA. The CDR3 has 15 amino acids. V was pared by 5 bases and J by 0 bases, with 7 bases of the junction left unmatched. The CDR3 coding sequence is TGTGCCAGCAGCACCGACAGGGTCAACTCCTACGAGCAGTACTTC. Translated: CASSTDRVNSYEQYF.

This CDR3 reads CATSDGGGVGRGAYNEQFF. DNA of the CDR3: TGTGCCACCAGTGATGGCGGGGGGGTCGGGAGAGGCGCCTACAATGAGCAGTTCTTC. The V call is TRBV24-1, the J call TRBJ2-1; TRBD2 matches at 9 bases. This CDR3 region has 19 residues. After removal of 3 bases from V and 2 bases from J, the junction contained 13 bases not matched to a gene. Germline V gene sequence: CDR1 KGHDR, CDR2 SFDVKD.

This clonotype was seen repeatedly, ten times or more. The chain couples TRBV12-3 or TRBV12-4 to TRBJ1-2; D unresolved. The CDR3 runs 14 residues. Trimming removed 0 bases from V and 8 bases from J, with 13 bases in between. CDR3 sequence (DNA): TGTGCCAGCAGTTTAGCGCTGGGCTTGAGCGGCTACACCTTC. Its protein product is CASSLALGLSGYTF.

This clonotype was counted many times. The CDR3 protein is CASSADWSSYNEQFF. CDR3 nucleotides: TGTGCCAGCAGTGCGGACTGGAGCTCCTACAATGAGCAGTTCTTC. The chain carries TRBV12-3 or TRBV12-4 and TRBJ2-1, with TRBD2 as a possible D gene (5 bases). The CDR3 extends over 15 amino acids. Trimming removed 5 bases at V and 0 bases at J, with 11 bases between.

This clonotype was seen repeatedly, ten times or more. The chain links TRBV14 to TRBJ2-1; 8 bases are shared with TRBD2. Germline CDR1 and CDR2: SGHDN and FVKESK. CDR3 length: 14 residues. J was trimmed by 9 bases and V by 1 base; bases with no gene match: 5. The CDR3 region is CASSQGLAQSEQFF. Here the CDR3 DNA reads TGTGCCAGCAGCCAAGGACTAGCGCAGAGTGAGCAGTTCTTC.

This clonotype was counted a few times. This chain connects TRBV20-1 to TRBJ2-1, with 9 bases that match TRBD1. The CDR3 is 15 residues long. V lost 6 bases and J lost 9; bases outside the gene matches: 15. Germline CDR1 is DFQATT and CDR2 is SNEGSKA (reference sequence). In DNA, the CDR3 is TGCAGTGCAGAACCGGGACAGGGAGTAGATAGTGAGCAGTTCTTC. This codes for CSAEPGQGVDSEQFF.

J is TRBJ2-4 and V is TRBV18, with D hard to call. Germline assignment: CDR1 KGHSH and CDR2 LQKENI. The CDR3 consists of 15 residues. V lost 6 bases and J 5 bases, leaving 17 bases between the germline ends. CDR3 in amino acids: CASSLEPGNQNIQYF. The CDR3 nucleotides are TGTGCCAGCTCCCTAGAACCTGGCAACCAAAACATTCAGTACTTC.

The sample holds a few counts of this clonotype. The chain employs TRBV7-8 and TRBJ1-4, with D perhaps matching TRBD1 (6 bases). Germline-derived CDR1 and CDR2 are SGHVS and FQNEAQ. Trimming took 1 base from V and 7 from J, leaving 7 bases between them. The CDR3 spans 13 residues. Here the CDR3 DNA reads TGTGCCAGCAGCTTAGTCAGGGGTGAAAAACTGTTTTTT. It translates to CASSLVRGEKLFF.

This clonotype was counted between two and nine times. CDR3 amino acids: CASSGEQGFQPQHF. The CDR3 DNA follows: TGTGCCAGCAGTGGGGAACAGGGGTTTCAGCCCCAGCATTTT. The J gene is TRBJ1-5, the V gene TRBV6-2 or TRBV6-3, with 7 positions matching TRBD1. V shed 5 bases and J 6 bases; nucleotides not matched to a gene: 7. CDR3 length: 14 amino acids. CDR1 and CDR2 (germline): MNHEY, SVGEGT.